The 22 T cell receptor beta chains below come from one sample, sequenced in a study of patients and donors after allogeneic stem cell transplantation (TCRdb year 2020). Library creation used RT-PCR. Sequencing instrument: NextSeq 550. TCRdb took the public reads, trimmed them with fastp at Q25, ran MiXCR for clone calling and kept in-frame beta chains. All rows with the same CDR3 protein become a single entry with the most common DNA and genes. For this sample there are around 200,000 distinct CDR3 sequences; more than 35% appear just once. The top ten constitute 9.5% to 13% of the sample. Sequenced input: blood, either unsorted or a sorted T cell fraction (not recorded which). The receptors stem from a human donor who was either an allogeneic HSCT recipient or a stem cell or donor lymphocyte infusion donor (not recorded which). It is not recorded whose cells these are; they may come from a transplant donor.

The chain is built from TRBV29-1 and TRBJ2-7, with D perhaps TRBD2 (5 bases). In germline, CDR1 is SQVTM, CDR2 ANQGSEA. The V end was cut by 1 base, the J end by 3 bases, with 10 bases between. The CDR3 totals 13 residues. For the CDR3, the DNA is TGCAGCGTTGAAGTCCGGAGCGGCTACGAGCAGTACTTC. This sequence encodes CSVEVRSGYEQYF.

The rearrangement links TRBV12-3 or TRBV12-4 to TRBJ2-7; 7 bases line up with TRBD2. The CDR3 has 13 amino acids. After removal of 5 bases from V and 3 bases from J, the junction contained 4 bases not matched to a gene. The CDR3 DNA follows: TGTGCCAGCAGTAAGGGACTACGCTACGAGCAGTACTTC. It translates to CASSKGLRYEQYF.

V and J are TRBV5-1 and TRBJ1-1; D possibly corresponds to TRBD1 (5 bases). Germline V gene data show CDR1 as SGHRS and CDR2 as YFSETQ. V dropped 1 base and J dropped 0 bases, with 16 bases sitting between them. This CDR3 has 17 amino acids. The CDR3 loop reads CASSLLGPTAMNTEAFF. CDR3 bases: TGCGCCAGCAGCTTGCTAGGGCCGACAGCCATGAACACTGAAGCTTTCTTT.

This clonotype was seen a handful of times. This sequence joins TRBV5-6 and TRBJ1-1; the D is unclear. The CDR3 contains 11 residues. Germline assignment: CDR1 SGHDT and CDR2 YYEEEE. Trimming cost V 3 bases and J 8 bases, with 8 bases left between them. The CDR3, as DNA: TGTGCCAGCAGCTCCGACGTGGAAGCTTTCTTT. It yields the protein CASSSDVEAFF. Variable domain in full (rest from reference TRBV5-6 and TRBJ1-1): DAGVTQSPTHLIKTRGQQVTLRCSPKSGHDTVSWYQQALGQGPQFIFQYYEEEERQRGNFPDRFSGHQFPNYSSELNVNALLLGDSALYLCASSSDVEAFFGQGTRLTVV.

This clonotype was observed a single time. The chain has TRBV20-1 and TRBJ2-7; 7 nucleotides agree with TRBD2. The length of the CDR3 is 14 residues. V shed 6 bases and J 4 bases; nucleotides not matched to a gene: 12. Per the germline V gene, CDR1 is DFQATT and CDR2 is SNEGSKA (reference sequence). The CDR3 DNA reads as TGCAGTGCCGGTAGCGGGTCACCCCCATACGAGCAGTACTTC. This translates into CSAGSGSPPYEQYF.

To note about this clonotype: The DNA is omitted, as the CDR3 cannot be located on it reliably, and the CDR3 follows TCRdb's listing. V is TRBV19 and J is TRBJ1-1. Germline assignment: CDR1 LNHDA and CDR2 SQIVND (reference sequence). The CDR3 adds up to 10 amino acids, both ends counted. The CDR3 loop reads CIFWRAEAFF.

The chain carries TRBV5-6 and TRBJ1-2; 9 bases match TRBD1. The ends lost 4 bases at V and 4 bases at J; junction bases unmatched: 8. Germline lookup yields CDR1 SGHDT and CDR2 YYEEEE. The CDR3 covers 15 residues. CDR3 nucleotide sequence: TGTGCCAGCAGCCCTCCGGGACAGGGTTTCTATGGCTACACCTTC. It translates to CASSPPGQGFYGYTF.

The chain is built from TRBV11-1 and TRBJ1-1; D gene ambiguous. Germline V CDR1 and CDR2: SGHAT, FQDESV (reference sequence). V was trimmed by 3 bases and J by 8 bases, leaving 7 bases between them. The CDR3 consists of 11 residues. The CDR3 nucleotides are TGTGCCAGCAGCTTTAACAGAGAAGCTTTCTTT. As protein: CASSFNREAFF.

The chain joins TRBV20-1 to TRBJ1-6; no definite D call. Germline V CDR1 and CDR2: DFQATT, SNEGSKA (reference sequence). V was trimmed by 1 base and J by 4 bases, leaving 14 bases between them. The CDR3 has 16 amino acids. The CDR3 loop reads CSARGLQSPYNSPLHF. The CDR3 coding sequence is TGCAGTGCTAGAGGTCTTCAGTCGCCTTATAATTCACCCCTCCACTTT.

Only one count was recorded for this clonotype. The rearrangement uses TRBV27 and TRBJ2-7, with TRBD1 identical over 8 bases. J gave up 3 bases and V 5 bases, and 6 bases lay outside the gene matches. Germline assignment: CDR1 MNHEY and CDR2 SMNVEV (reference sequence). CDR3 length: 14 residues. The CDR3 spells CASSQGAEGYEQYF. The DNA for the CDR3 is TGTGCCAGCAGTCAGGGGGCAGAAGGCTACGAGCAGTACTTC.

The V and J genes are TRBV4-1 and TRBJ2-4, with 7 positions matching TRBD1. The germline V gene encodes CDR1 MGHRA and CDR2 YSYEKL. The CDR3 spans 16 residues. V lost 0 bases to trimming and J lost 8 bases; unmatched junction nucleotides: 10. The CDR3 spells CASSQDARQGRDIQYF. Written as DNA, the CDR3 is TGCGCCAGCAGCCAAGATGCCCGACAGGGACGGGACATTCAGTACTTC.

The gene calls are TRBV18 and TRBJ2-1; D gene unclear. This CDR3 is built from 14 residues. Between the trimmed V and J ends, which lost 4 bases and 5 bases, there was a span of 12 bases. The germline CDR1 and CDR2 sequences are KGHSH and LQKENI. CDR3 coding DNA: TGTGCCAGCTCACACCGAGAGGCTAACAATGAGCAGTTCTTC. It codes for CASSHREANNEQFF. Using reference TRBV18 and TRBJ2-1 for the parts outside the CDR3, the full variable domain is NAGVMQNPRHLVRRRGQEARLRCSPMKGHSHVYWYRQLPEEGLKFMVYLQKENIIDESGMPKERFSAEFPKEGPSILRIQQVVRGDSAAYFCASSHREANNEQFFGPGTRLTVL.

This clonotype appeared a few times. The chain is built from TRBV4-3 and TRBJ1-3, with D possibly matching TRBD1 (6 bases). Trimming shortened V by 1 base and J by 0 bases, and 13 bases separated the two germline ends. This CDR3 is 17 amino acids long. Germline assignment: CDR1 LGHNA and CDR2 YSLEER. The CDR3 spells CASSQGLGTSSGNTIYF. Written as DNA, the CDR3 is TGCGCCAGCAGCCAAGGCTTGGGGACAAGCTCTGGAAACACCATATATTTT.

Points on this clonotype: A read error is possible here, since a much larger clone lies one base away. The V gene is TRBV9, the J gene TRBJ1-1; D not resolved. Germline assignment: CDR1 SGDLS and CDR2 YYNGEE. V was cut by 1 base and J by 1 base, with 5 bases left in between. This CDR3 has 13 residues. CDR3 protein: CASSVKGNTEAFF. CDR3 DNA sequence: TGTGCCAGCAGCGTAAAGGGGAACACTGAAGCTTTCTTT.

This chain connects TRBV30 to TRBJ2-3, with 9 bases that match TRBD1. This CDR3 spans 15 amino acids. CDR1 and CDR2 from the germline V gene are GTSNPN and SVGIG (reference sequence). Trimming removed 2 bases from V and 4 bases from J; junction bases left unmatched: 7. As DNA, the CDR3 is TGTGCCTGGAGTCCCGAGGGACAGGGCGCAGATACGCAGTATTTT. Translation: CAWSPEGQGADTQYF. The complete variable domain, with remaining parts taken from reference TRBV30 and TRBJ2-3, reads SQTIHQWPATLVQPVGSPLSLECTVEGTSNPNLYWYRQAAGRGLQLLFYSVGIGQISSEVPQNLSASRPQDRQFILSSKKLLLSDSGFYLCAWSPEGQGADTQYFGPGTRLTVL.

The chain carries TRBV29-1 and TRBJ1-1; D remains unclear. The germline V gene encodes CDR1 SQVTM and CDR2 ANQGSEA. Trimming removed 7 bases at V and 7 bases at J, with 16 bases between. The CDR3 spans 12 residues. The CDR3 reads CSAAGSGVEAFF. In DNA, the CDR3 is TGCAGCGCCGCCGGGAGCGGGGTTGAAGCTTTCTTT.

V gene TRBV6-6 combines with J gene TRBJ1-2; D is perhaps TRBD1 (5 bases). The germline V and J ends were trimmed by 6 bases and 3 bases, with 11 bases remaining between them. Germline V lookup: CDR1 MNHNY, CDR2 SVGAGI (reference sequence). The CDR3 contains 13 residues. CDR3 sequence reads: CASSPRQYYGYTF. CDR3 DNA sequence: TGTGCCAGCAGCCCAAGACAGTACTATGGCTACACCTTC.

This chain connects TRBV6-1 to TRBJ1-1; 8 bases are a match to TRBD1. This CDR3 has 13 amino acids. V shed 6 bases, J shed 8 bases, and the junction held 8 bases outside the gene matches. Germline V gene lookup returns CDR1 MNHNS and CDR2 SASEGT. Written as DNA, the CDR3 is TGTGCCAGCAGAAAAACCGACAGGGGAGAAGCTTTCTTT. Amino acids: CASRKTDRGEAFF.

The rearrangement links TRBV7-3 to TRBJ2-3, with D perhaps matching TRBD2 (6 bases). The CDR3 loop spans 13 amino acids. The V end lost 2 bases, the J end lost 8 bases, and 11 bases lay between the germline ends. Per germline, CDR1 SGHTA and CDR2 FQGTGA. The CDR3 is CASSLGLRGTQYF. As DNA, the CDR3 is TGTGCCAGCAGCTTAGGCTTGCGGGGTACGCAGTATTTT. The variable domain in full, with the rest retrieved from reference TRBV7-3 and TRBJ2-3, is GAGVSQTPSNKVTEKGKYVELRCDPISGHTALYWYRQSLGQGPEFLIYFQGTGAADDSGLPNDRFFAVRPEGSVSTLKIQRTERGDSAVYLCASSLGLRGTQYFGPGTRLTVL.

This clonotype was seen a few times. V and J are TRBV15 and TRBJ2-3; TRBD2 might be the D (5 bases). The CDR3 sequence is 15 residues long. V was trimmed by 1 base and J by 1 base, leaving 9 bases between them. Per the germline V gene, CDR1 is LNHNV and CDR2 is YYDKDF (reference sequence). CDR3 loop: CATSRAGWGTDTQYF. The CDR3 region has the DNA TGTGCCACCAGCAGAGCGGGGTGGGGCACAGATACGCAGTATTTT. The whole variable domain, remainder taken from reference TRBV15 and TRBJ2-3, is DAMVIQNPRYQVTQFGKPVTLSCSQTLNHNVMYWYQQKSSQAPKLLFHYYDKDFNNEADTPDNFQSRRPNTSFCFLDIRSPGLGDTAMYLCATSRAGWGTDTQYFGPGTRLTVL.

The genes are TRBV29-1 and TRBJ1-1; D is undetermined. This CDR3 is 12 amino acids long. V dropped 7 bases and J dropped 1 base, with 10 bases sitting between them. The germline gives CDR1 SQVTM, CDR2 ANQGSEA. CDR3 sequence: CSGHLWNTEAFF. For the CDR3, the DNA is TGCAGCGGCCACCTTTGGAACACTGAAGCTTTCTTT. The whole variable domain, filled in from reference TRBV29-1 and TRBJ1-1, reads SAVISQKPSRDICQRGTSLTIQCQVDSQVTMMFWYRQQPGQSLTLIATANQGSEATYESGFVIDKFPISRPNLTFSTLTVSNMSPEDSSIYLCSGHLWNTEAFFGQGTRLTVV.

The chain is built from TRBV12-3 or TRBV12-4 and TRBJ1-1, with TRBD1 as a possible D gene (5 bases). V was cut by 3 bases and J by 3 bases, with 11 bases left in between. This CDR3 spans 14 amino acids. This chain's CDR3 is CASSFQGEDTEAFF. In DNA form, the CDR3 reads TGTGCCAGCAGTTTCCAGGGAGAAGACACTGAAGCTTTCTTT.